The sequence of this T cell receptor beta chain was determined in a study of quantifying T cell responses using KT2 cells. About the research overall: TCR alpha and beta constant-region primers primed reverse transcription of RNA.

There are a few counts of this clonotype. Antigen: not known. Study observations and caveats: At about one KT2 cell per 100,000 PBMC, KT2 sequences were still detected.

Each cDNA got a UMI-containing oligo ligated at its 3' end. First-round PCR used around 4 cycles and beta primers RC1.1 and RC1.2 covering TRBC1 and TRBC2. TCR alpha and beta chains were handled separately starting at the second PCR. TCRdb analysed the UMI-ligation and nested PCR reads with MiXCR anew, one entry per CDR3 protein. The repertoire consists of approximately 41,000 distinct CDR3 sequences, with over 15% occurring once and the leading ten covering approximately 45%. Unfractionated PBMC were spiked with known numbers of KT2 clone cells. The source material was PBMCs spiked with cells of the T cell clone KT2. The sequence was obtained from a human donor.

CDR3 residues: CAWNGQDLQPQHF. In DNA form, the CDR3 reads TGTGCCTGGAACGGACAGGATCTACAGCCCCAGCATTTT. V usage is TRBV30 and J usage is TRBJ1-5, with 7 bases that match TRBD1. CDR3 length: 13 amino acids. Germline V lookup: CDR1 GTSNPN, CDR2 SVGIG (reference sequence). Trimming took 4 bases from V and 7 from J; bases not matched to a gene: 7.